This T cell receptor beta chain comes out of a study of tumor-infiltrating lymphocytes in primary liver carcinoma (TCRdb year 2017). For the study in its entirety: Surgical resection was performed in China between November 2015 and March 2016 on about 5 patients with histopathologically diagnosed primary liver carcinoma. Of the five patients, three men and two women aged 30 to 69 years, four had hepatocellular carcinoma and one had combined HCC and intrahepatic cholangiocarcinoma. The five patients had tumors of stage T1-T3 N0M0, with maximum diameters ranging from roughly 4.2 to 10 cm. Each sample produced about 3.5 to 8 million productive TCRbeta reads, and read depth showed no significant difference between tissue types. For each liver tumor, the study sampled five regions along with adjacent normal tissue and blood, and applied TCRbeta repertoire sequencing, expression microarrays and whole-exome sequencing. A total of roughly 35 specimens from 5 patients went through TCRbeta repertoire sequencing, namely 25 tumor regions, 5 adjacent noncancerous liver tissues and 5 peripheral blood samples. Repertoires from technical replicates were highly reproducible, with mean shared-clone rates about 0.91 and correlation coefficients above 0.95. Summary of the overall study and its limitations: Comparison of CD4+ and CD8+ T cell repertoires was precluded by the use of bulk unsorted samples. Compared with blood, tumors had a significantly larger share of the repertoire taken up by the top 250 clones (p = 0.039). Only 4 or 5 patients were included in the study, and the authors note that the findings should be validated in a larger study. Only the TCR beta chain was sequenced, so true repertoire diversity is likely underestimated because unpaired alpha chains were not captured. Repertoire overlap was found to be higher between tumor regions (mean approximately 36%) than between tumor-adjacent (around 17%) or tumor-blood (around 15%) pairs, consistent with antigen-driven expansion.

On this clonotype: This receptor's antigen is unknown. Qualities for individual bases were not recorded, and no much larger clone is one base off.

TRIzol reagent was used to extract blood RNA from unsorted whole blood, while the DNeasy Blood & Tissue kit provided the germline DNA. At the time of sampling, the patients were treatment-naive and had chronic HBV infection. Before surgery, roughly 3.7 milliliters of peripheral blood were collected into K2EDTA tubes. A constant-region primer and ProtoScript II reverse transcriptase were used to reverse-transcribe TCRbeta-specific cDNA from approximately 450 ng total RNA. The TCRbeta libraries were prepared through three rounds of nested multiplex PCR following a slightly modified ARM-PCR procedure. Multiplex TRBV1-TRBV30 forward primers and a Cbeta reverse primer were used in the first two PCR rounds, each of which was run for around 10 cycles. Sample barcodes and Illumina adapters were added in a final 25-cycle PCR using Deep VentR polymerase. Before sequencing, amplicons of 200-500 bp were gel-purified using a QIAquick gel extraction kit. The TCRbeta amplicons were sequenced with 250-bp paired-end reads on an Illumina HiSeq 2500. The published analysis was carried out like this. Trimmomatic v0.33 was used to quality-trim the reads, and FLASH v1.2.11 was used to merge paired reads so that full CDR3 sequences could be recovered. MiGEC v1.2.1b assigned V, D and J germline segments to the rearranged TCRbeta sequences. VDJtools v1.0.0 computed clonotype statistics and Shannon-Wiener diversity indices. To reduce sampling bias, subsequent analyses other than the diversity analysis used only the 250 most abundant clonotypes in each sample. TCRdb trimmed the raw reads at Q25, called clones with MiXCR and kept productive beta chains. Every CDR3 protein is listed once, alongside the most common genes and DNA of its rows. In this record, the V and J calls reflect TCRdb's handling and not the investigators' own analysis. The sample has more than 150,000 distinct CDR3 sequences on record, about 55% of them singletons. The ten largest clones add up to about 70% of the sample.

V sheds 3 bases and J sheds 4 bases, leaving 9 bases between their ends. The CDR3 holds 13 amino acids from the cysteine to the phenylalanine. Only the CDR3 region is kept as DNA, spanning 39 bases read in frame from base 1. The germline V gene gives CDR1 as SGHAT and CDR2 as FQNNGV. The chain employs TRBV11-2 and TRBJ1-1, with TRBD1 tentatively as D gene (6 bases match). The clonotype originates from a man aged 40-50 years with primary liver carcinoma and hepatitis B virus infection. Material: peripheral blood. The CDR3 protein sequence reads: CASSLMDSTEAFF. The DNA reads TGTGCCAGCAGCTTGATGGACAGCACTGAAGCTTTCTTT.